These 3 T cell receptor beta chains were all obtained from the same sample, sequenced in a study of cytomegalovirus exposure and HLA in healthy donors. Clones were sequenced by immunoSEQ multiplex PCR, and TCRdb holds only the in-frame ones, with some missing. Counted here are more than 55,000 clones, approximately 96% occurring once; the ten biggest clones make up approximately 1%. Material: PBMCs. These receptor sequences come from a man aged 18 to 29 in good health and CMV-seronegative.

This sequence joins TRBV2 and TRBJ2-5; perhaps TRBD2 as D (5 bases). Germline CDR1 reads SNHLY; CDR2 reads FYNNEI. The CDR3 consists of 14 residues. Trimming took 10 bases from V and 5 from J, leaving 20 bases between them. CDR3 nucleotide sequence: TGTGCCACCGAGGGCCCTAGTGAACAGGAGACCCAGTACTTC. Translation: CATEGPSEQETQYF.

The V gene is TRBV4-2, the J gene TRBJ1-1; D not certain. V was cut by 0 bases and J by 4 bases, with 9 bases left in between. The CDR3 is made up of 14 amino acids. Germline V lookup: CDR1 LGHNA, CDR2 YNFKEQ. CDR3 sequence reads: CASSQETQVTEAFF. In DNA form, the CDR3 reads TGTGCCAGCAGCCAAGAAACCCAGGTCACTGAAGCTTTCTTT.

The gene calls are TRBV28 and TRBJ1-4; possible D gene TRBD1, 6 bases. The germline V gene has CDR1 MDHEN and CDR2 SYDVKM. V lost 3 bases and J 4 bases, leaving 9 bases between the germline ends. The CDR3 totals 14 residues. CDR3 DNA sequence: TGTGCCAGCAGTTTTGGACAGCTTAATGAAAAACTGTTTTTT. This encodes CASSFGQLNEKLFF.